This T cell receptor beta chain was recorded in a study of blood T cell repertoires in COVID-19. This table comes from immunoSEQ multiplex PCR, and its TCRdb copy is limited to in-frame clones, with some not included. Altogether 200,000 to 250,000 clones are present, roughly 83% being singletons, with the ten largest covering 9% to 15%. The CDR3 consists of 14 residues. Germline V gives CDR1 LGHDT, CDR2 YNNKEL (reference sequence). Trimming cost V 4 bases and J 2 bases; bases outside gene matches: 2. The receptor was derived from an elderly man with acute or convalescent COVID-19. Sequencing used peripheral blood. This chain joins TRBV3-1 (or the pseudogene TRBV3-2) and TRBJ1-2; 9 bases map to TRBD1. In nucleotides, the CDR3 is TGTGCCAGCAGCCCCGGACAGGGGAACTATGGCTACACCTTC. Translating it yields CASSPGQGNYGYTF.